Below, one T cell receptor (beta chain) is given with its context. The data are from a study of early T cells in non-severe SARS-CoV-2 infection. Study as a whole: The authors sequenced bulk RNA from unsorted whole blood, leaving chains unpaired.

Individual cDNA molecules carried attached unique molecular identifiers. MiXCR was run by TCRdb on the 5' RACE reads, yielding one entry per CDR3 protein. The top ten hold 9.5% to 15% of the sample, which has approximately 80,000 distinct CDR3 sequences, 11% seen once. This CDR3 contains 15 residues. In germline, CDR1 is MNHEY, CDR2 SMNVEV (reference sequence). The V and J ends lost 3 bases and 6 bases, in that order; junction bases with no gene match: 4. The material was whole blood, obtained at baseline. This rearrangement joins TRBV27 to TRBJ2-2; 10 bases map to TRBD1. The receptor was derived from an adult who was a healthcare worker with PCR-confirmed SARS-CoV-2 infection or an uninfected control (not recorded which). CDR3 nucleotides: TGTGCCAGCAGTTTCCGGACAGGGGGTGCCGGGGAGCTGTTTTTT. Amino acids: CASSFRTGGAGELFF.